This T cell receptor (beta chain) is drawn from a study of CD8 T cells in ankylosing spondylitis. V was shortened by 3 bases and J by 4 bases, with 10 bases between the two germline ends. Germline assignment: CDR1 LNHDA and CDR2 SQIVND (reference sequence). The CDR3 has 14 amino acids. Each CDR3 protein is one row after TCRdb ran MiXCR on the 5' RACE reads. Of approximately 100,000 distinct CDR3 sequences in the sample, 20% to 30% were seen once. The sample was synovial fluid, either unsorted or a sorted T cell fraction (not recorded which). This chain links TRBV19 with TRBJ2-1; D gene unclear. The source of this sequence is a male donor with ankylosing spondylitis. The CDR3 DNA sequence: TGTGCCAGTAGTATGGGTCTATCTTACAATGAGCAGTTCTTC. Protein: CASSMGLSYNEQFF.